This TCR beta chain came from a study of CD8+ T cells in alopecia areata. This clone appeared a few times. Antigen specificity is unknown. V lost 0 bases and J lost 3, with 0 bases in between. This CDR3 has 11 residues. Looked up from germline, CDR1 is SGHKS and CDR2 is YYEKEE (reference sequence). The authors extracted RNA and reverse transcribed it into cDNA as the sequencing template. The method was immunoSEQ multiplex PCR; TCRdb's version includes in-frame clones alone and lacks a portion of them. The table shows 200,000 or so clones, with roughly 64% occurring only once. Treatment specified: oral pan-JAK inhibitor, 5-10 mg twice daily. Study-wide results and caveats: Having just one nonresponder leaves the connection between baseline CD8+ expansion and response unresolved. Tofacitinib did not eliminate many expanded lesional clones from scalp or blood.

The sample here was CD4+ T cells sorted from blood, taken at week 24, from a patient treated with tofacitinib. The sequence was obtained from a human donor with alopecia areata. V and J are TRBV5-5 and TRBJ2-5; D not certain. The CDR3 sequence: CASSLEETQYF. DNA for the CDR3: TGTGCCAGCAGCTTGGAAGAGACCCAGTACTTC.